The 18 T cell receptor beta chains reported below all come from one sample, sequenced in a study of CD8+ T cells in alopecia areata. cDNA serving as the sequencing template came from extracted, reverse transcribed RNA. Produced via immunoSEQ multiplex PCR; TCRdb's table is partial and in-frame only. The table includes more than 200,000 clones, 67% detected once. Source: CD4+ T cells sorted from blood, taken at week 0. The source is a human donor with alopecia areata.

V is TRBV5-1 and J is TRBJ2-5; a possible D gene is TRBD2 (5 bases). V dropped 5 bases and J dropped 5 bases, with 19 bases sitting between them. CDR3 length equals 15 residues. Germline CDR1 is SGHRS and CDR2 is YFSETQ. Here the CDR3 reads CASRGNGERAETQYF. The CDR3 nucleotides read TGCGCCAGCAGGGGAAACGGGGAAAGGGCCGAGACCCAGTACTTC. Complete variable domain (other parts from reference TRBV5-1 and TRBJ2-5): KAGVTQTPRYLIKTRGQQVTLSCSPISGHRSVSWYQQTPGQGLQFLFEYFSETQRNKGNFPGRFSGRQFSNSRSEMNVSTLELGDSALYLCASRGNGERAETQYFGPGTRLLVL.

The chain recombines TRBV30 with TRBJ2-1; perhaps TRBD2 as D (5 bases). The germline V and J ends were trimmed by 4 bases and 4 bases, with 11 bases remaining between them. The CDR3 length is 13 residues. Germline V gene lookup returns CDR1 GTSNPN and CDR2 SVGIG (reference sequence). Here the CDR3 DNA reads TGTGCCTGGAAGTCCGGGGTATACAATGAGCAGTTCTTC. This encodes CAWKSGVYNEQFF.

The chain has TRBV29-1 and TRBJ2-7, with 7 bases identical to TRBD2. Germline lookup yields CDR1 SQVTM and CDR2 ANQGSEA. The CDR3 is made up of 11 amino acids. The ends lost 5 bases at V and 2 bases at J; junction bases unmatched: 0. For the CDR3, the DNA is TGCAGCGTTAGCGGGACCTACGAGCAGTACTTC. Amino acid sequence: CSVSGTYEQYF.

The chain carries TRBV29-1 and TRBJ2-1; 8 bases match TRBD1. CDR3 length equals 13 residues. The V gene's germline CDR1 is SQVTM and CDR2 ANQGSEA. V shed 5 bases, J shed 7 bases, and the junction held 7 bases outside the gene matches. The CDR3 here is CSVQQGVGNEQFF. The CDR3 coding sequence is TGCAGCGTTCAACAGGGGGTTGGGAATGAGCAGTTCTTC.

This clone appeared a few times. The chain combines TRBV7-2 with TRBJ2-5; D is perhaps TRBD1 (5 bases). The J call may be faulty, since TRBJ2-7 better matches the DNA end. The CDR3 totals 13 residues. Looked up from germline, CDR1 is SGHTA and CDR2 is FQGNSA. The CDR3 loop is CASSFDQGDEQYF. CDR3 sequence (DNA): TGTGCCAGCAGCTTCGACCAGGGTGACGAGCAGTACTTC.

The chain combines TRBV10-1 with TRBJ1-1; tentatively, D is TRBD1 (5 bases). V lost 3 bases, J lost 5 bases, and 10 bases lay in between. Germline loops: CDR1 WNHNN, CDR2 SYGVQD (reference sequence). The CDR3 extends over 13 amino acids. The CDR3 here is CASSDVGGTEAFF. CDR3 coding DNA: TGCGCCAGCAGTGATGTTGGGGGAACTGAAGCTTTCTTT.

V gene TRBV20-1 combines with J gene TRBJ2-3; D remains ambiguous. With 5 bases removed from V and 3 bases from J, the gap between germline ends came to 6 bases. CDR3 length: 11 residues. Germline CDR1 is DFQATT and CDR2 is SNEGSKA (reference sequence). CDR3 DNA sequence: TGCAGTGCTGCCTGGACAGATACGCAGTATTTT. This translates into CSAAWTDTQYF.

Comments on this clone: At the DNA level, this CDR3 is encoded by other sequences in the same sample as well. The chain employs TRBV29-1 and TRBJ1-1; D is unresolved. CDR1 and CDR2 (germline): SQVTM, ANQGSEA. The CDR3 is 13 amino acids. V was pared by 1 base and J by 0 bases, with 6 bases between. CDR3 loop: CSVEGRLNTEAFF. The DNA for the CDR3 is TGCAGCGTTGAAGGTCGATTGAACACTGAAGCTTTCTTT.

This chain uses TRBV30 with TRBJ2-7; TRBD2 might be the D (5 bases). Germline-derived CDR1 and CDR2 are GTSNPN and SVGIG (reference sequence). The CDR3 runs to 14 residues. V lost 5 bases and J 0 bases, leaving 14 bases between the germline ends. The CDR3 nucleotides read TGTGCCTGGCGTACAGAGGGCCTCTCCTACGAGCAGTACTTC. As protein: CAWRTEGLSYEQYF.

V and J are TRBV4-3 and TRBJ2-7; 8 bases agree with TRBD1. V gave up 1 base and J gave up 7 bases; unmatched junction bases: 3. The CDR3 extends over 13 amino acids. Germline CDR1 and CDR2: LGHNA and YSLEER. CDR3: CASSQVTGGEQYF. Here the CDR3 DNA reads TGCGCCAGCAGCCAAGTCACAGGGGGTGAGCAGTACTTC.

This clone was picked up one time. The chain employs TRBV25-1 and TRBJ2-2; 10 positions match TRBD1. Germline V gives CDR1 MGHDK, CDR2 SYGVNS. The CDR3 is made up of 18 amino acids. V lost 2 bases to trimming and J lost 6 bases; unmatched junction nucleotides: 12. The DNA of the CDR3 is TGTGCCAGCAGTGAAGCCCCCGGGACAGGGGCGAGGGCCGGGGAGCTGTTTTTT. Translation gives CASSEAPGTGARAGELFF.

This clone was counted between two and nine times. The CDR3 region has the DNA TGTGCCAGCAGTTTATCGGGGGGGGCTAATAATTCACCCCTCCACTTT. Translated: CASSLSGGANNSPLHF. The chain combines TRBV27 with TRBJ1-6; D is perhaps TRBD1 (6 bases). Germline CDR1 MNHEY, CDR2 SMNVEV (reference sequence). Trimming left V 0 bases short and J 5 bases short, with 11 bases between. The CDR3 has 16 amino acids.

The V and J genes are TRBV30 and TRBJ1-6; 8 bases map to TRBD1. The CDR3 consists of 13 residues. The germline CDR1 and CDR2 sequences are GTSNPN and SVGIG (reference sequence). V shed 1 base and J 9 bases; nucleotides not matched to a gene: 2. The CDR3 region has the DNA TGTGCCTGGAGTGACAGGGGGAGTTCACCCCTCCACTTT. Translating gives CAWSDRGSSPLHF.

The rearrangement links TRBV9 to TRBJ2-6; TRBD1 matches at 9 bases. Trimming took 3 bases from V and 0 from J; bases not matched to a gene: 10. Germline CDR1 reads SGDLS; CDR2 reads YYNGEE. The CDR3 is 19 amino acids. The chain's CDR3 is CASSAHIGTGSSGANVLTF. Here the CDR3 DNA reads TGTGCCAGCAGCGCTCACATTGGGACAGGGAGCTCTGGGGCCAACGTCCTGACTTTC.

CDR3 coding DNA: TGTGCCAGCAGTCCCGACTCATATTCACCCCTCCACTTT. Translating it yields CASSPDSYSPLHF. V is TRBV6-6 and J is TRBJ1-6; no reliable D call. Germline CDR1 MNHNY, CDR2 SVGAGI (reference sequence). The V and J ends lost 5 bases and 8 bases respectively, with 10 bases between them. This CDR3 is built from 13 residues.

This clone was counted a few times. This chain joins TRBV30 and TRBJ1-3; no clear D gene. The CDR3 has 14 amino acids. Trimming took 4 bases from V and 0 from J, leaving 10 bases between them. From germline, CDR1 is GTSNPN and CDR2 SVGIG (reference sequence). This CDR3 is CAWKAANSGNTIYF. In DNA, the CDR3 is TGTGCCTGGAAGGCAGCTAACTCTGGAAACACCATATATTTT.

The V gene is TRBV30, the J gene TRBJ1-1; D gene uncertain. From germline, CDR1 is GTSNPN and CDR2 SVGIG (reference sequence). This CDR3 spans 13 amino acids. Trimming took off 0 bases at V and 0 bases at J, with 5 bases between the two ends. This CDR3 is CAWSVTVNTEAFF. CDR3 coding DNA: TGTGCCTGGAGTGTAACAGTGAACACTGAAGCTTTCTTT.

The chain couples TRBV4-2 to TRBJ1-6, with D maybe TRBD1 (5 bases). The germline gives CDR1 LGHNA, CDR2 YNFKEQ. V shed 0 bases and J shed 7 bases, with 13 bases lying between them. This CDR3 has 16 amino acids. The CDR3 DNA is TGTGCCAGCAGCCAAGATAGGCAGGGAGGGAATTCACCCCTCCACTTT. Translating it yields CASSQDRQGGNSPLHF.